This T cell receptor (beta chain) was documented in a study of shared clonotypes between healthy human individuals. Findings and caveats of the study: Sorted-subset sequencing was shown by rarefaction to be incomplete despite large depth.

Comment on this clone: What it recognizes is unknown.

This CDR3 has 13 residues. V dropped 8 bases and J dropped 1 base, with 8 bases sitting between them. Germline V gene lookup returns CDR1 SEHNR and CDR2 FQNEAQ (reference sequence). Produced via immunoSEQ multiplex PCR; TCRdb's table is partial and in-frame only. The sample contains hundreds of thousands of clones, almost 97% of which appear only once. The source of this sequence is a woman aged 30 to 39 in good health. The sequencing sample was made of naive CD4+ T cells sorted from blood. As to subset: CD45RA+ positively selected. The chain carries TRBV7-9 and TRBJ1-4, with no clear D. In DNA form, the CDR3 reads TGTGCCAGCTCGAGGGTAACTAATGAAAAACTGTTTTTT. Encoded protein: CASSRVTNEKLFF.